This is a list of T cell receptor beta chains from one sample in a study of blood T cell repertoires in COVID-19. Sequencing was performed with immunoSEQ multiplex PCR; in TCRdb, only in-frame clones are kept and a portion is missing. The sample includes 150,000 to 200,000 clones, approximately 86% of them seen just once. The sample comprised peripheral blood. These TCRs come from a man aged 55 to 70 with acute or convalescent COVID-19. Both conserved end residues are part of each CDR3. The order of the fields is J gene, D gene, clone size, V gene, CDR3 protein, CDR3 DNA. The D gene is left open where the match is weak. The size entry is marked missing in some rows and otherwise reads once, few, many or a size class.

j_gene: TRBJ1-6
d_gene: .
abundance: .
v_gene: TRBV6-5
CDR3aa: CAGGASSSYNSPLHF
CDR3nt: TGTGCCGGGGGGGCATCGAGCTCCTATAATTCACCCCTCCACTTT

j_gene: TRBJ2-3
d_gene: TRBD2
abundance: once
v_gene: TRBV7-9
CDR3aa: CASSFSGVDTQYF
CDR3nt: TGTGCCAGCAGCTTTAGCGGGGTTGATACGCAGTATTTT

j_gene: TRBJ1-2
d_gene: .
abundance: .
v_gene: TRBV7-9
CDR3aa: CASSQNSGASYGYTF
CDR3nt: TGTGCCAGCAGCCAAAATTCAGGGGCCAGCTATGGCTACACCTTC

j_gene: TRBJ2-1
d_gene: TRBD2
abundance: .
v_gene: TRBV19
CDR3aa: CASRAPGLAGVANEQFF
CDR3nt: TGTGCCAGTAGGGCTCCGGGACTAGCGGGAGTAGCGAATGAGCAGTTCTTC

j_gene: TRBJ2-3
d_gene: TRBD2
abundance: .
v_gene: TRBV10-3
CDR3aa: CAISDLTSGSSTDTQYF
CDR3nt: TGTGCCATCAGTGACCTTACTAGCGGGTCTAGCACAGATACGCAGTATTTT

j_gene: TRBJ1-1
d_gene: TRBD1
abundance: .
v_gene: TRBV28
CDR3aa: CASSAGGYTEAFF
CDR3nt: TGTGCCAGCAGCGCAGGGGGGTACACTGAAGCTTTCTTT

j_gene: TRBJ2-1
d_gene: TRBD2
abundance: .
v_gene: TRBV30
CDR3aa: CAWSVVGTSGSNEQFF
CDR3nt: TGTGCCTGGAGTGTGGTGGGCACTAGCGGGAGCAATGAGCAGTTCTTC

j_gene: TRBJ2-3
d_gene: .
abundance: .
v_gene: TRBV12-3/TRBV12-4
CDR3aa: CATVFSTDTQYF
CDR3nt: TGTGCCACCGTGTTTAGCACAGATACGCAGTATTTT

j_gene: TRBJ1-2
d_gene: .
abundance: .
v_gene: TRBV24-1
CDR3aa: CATSDTSGHSSEGYTF
CDR3nt: TGTGCCACCAGTGATACCTCAGGACATTCTTCGGAGGGCTACACCTTC

j_gene: TRBJ1-5
d_gene: .
abundance: .
v_gene: TRBV3-1/TRBV3-2
CDR3aa: CASSQGERQPQHF
CDR3nt: TGTGCCAGCAGCCAAGGGGAGAGGCAGCCCCAGCATTTT

j_gene: TRBJ2-7
d_gene: TRBD2
abundance: .
v_gene: TRBV4-1
CDR3aa: CASSHDTAGRSEQYF
CDR3nt: TGCGCCAGCAGCCATGATACAGCGGGACGGTCCGAGCAGTACTTC

j_gene: TRBJ1-1
d_gene: .
abundance: .
v_gene: TRBV7-9
CDR3aa: CASSSEYTEAFF
CDR3nt: TGTGCCAGCAGCTCGGAGTACACTGAAGCTTTCTTT

j_gene: TRBJ1-1
d_gene: .
abundance: .
v_gene: TRBV29-1
CDR3aa: CSVRRRDNTEAFF
CDR3nt: TGCAGCGTGAGACGGAGGGATAACACTGAAGCTTTCTTT

j_gene: TRBJ2-3
d_gene: TRBD2
abundance: once
v_gene: TRBV7-6
CDR3aa: CASSLASLAGTDTQYF
CDR3nt: TGTGCCAGCAGCTTAGCTTCCCTAGCGGGCACAGATACGCAGTATTTT

j_gene: TRBJ2-3
d_gene: .
abundance: .
v_gene: TRBV5-1
CDR3aa: CASGFWDGSTDTQYF
CDR3nt: TGCGCCAGCGGTTTCTGGGACGGGAGTACAGATACGCAGTATTTT

j_gene: TRBJ2-1
d_gene: TRBD1
abundance: .
v_gene: TRBV29-1
CDR3aa: CSVGGQGGYEQFF
CDR3nt: TGCAGCGTTGGGGGACAGGGAGGCTATGAGCAGTTCTTC

j_gene: TRBJ2-5
d_gene: TRBD1
abundance: .
v_gene: TRBV2
CDR3aa: CASSPTGTGAETQYF
CDR3nt: TGTGCCAGCAGCCCAACTGGGACAGGGGCAGAGACCCAGTACTTC

j_gene: TRBJ2-3
d_gene: .
abundance: .
v_gene: TRBV9
CDR3aa: CASSGDSDTQYF
CDR3nt: TGTGCCAGCAGCGGAGACTCAGATACGCAGTATTTT

j_gene: TRBJ1-5
d_gene: .
abundance: .
v_gene: TRBV19
CDR3aa: CASRGVGSNQPQHF
CDR3nt: TGTGCCAGTAGAGGGGTTGGAAGCAATCAGCCCCAGCATTTT

j_gene: TRBJ1-1
d_gene: .
abundance: .
v_gene: TRBV5-1
CDR3aa: CASSLPSGSEAFF
CDR3nt: TGCGCCAGCAGCTTACCATCTGGCTCTGAAGCTTTCTTT

j_gene: TRBJ2-7
d_gene: .
abundance: .
v_gene: TRBV12-3/TRBV12-4
CDR3aa: CASTAGPPYEQYF
CDR3nt: TGTGCCAGCACGGCGGGGCCTCCCTACGAGCAGTACTTC

j_gene: TRBJ2-1
d_gene: .
abundance: .
v_gene: TRBV28
CDR3aa: CASSNRLVRNEQFF
CDR3nt: TGTGCCAGCAGTAACAGACTAGTAAGGAATGAGCAGTTCTTC

j_gene: TRBJ2-3
d_gene: .
abundance: .
v_gene: TRBV20-1
CDR3aa: CSASCRGRESGGIEQYF
CDR3nt: TGCAGTGCTAGTTGTCGGGGGCGGGAGAGTGGCGGGATCGAGCAGTATTTT

j_gene: TRBJ1-1
d_gene: .
abundance: .
v_gene: TRBV28
CDR3aa: CASSFGGSAFF
CDR3nt: TGTGCCAGCAGTTTCGGAGGGAGTGCTTTCTTT

j_gene: TRBJ2-5
d_gene: TRBD2
abundance: .
v_gene: TRBV5-1
CDR3aa: CASSGQGISLAGGQETQYF
CDR3nt: TGCGCCAGCAGCGGACAGGGGATCTCACTAGCGGGAGGCCAAGAGACCCAGTACTTC

j_gene: TRBJ1-2
d_gene: .
abundance: .
v_gene: TRBV28
CDR3aa: CASSLRGYNYTF
CDR3nt: TGTGCCAGCAGTTTAAGGGGGTACAACTACACCTTC